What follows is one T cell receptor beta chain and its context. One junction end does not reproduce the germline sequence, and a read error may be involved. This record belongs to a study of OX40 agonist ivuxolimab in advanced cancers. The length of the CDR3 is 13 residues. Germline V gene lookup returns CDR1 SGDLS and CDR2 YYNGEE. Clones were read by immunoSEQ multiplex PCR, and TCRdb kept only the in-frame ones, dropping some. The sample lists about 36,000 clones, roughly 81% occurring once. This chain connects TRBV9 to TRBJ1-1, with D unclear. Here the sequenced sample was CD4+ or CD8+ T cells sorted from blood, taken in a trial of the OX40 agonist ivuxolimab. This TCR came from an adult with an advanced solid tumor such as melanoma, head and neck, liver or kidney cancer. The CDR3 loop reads CASGVQWNTEAFF. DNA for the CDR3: TGTGCCAGCGGCGTACAATGGAACACTGAAGCTTTCTTT.